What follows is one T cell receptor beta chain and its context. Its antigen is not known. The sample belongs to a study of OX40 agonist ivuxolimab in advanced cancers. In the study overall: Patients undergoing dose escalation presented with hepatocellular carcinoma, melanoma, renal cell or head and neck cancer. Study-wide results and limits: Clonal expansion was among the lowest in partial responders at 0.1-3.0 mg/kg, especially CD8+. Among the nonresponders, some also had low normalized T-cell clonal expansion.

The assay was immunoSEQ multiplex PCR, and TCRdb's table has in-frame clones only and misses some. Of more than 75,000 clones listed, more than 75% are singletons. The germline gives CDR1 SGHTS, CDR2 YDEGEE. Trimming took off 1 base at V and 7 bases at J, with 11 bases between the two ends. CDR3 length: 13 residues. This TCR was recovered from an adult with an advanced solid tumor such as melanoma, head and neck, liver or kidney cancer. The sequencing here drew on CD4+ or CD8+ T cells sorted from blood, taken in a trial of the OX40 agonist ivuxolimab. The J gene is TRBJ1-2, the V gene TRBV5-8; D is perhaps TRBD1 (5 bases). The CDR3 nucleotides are TGTGCCAGCAGCTTGTATCGACAGAGTGGCTACACCTTC. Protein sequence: CASSLYRQSGYTF.